This T cell receptor beta chain was sequenced in a study of T-cell reconstitution after alpha-beta-depleted transplantation in children. The study, taken as a whole, reports: One year post-transplant, T-cell counts and diversity were largely derived from T cells produced anew. Recipient T cells and thymic progenitors that survived gave rise to the high TCRbeta diversity observed at day 60 in some patients.

The authors prepared the TCRbeta library with unique molecular identifiers. TCRdb itself ran the PCR reads through MiXCR, one entry per CDR3 protein. The table lists over 100,000 distinct CDR3 sequences, approximately 8% of them singletons. As for this clonotype: Its matching antigen is unknown.

The length of the CDR3 is 12 residues. V was cut by 0 bases and J by 3 bases, with 6 bases left in between. Germline CDR1 is DFQATT and CDR2 is SNEGSKA (reference sequence). This chain joins TRBV20-1 and TRBJ2-7; D gene unclear. The receptor's source is a boy aged 2 to 9 with acute lymphoblastic leukemia, due to receive a stem cell transplant. Sequencing used PBMCs, obtained before TCRalphabeta/CD19-depleted stem cell transplant. This CDR3 reads CSARDRGYEQYF. CDR3 sequence (DNA): TGCAGTGCTAGAGATCGTGGCTACGAGCAGTACTTC.